This T cell receptor (beta chain) is from a study of naive and memory T cell subsets (dated by TCRdb to 2016 to 2017). Background on the whole study: The study applied an open-source, UMI-based TCR alpha and beta sequencing pipeline to sorted naive and memory peripheral blood T cell subsets. RNA was DNase-treated and reverse transcribed with TCR constant-region primers, mostly using SuperScript III. Complete agreement was observed between the functional CMV T cell responses and the IgG serology results. Beyond this particular receptor, the publication reports: RNA-based TCR counts may be influenced by expression changes linked to T cell activation and differentiation. Following error correction, more than 90% of naive TCR sequences occurred only once, which made naive abundance distributions much steeper than those of memory subsets. Single alpha or beta chain sequences, rather than paired alpha/beta receptors, were used to define clonotypes. In both CD4 and CD8 cells, going from naive through CM, EM and EMRA, the Gini index went up while Shannon and inverse Simpson diversity went down. The repertoire findings for the naive and memory subsets could not be validated, as no ground truth was available. TCR abundance followed a power law whose exponent differed between naive and memory subsets but was consistent across the three individuals.

Library preparation was by UMI-ligation and nested PCR. To cover both TRBC1 and TRBC2, the beta constant-region primer consisted of an equimolar mix of two oligonucleotides. The ligated cDNA went through four rounds of PCR with nested alpha and beta constant-region primers together with the SP2 primer. A single-stranded oligonucleotide carrying the SP2 primer and a 12-nucleotide UMI was ligated to the 3' end of the cDNA by T4 RNA ligase 1. The ligation reaction was kept at 16 degrees C for about 20-24 hours. To avoid over-amplification, PCR2 was usually performed as a SYBR Green qPCR and halted once a predetermined threshold was reached. Agencourt AMPure XP magnetic beads were used for all purifications after the first. Library amounts were measured by Qubit and library quality was assessed on a TapeStation, where the main peak was expected at around 650 bp. Sequencing of the pooled libraries was done on an Illumina MiSeq using v2 2x251 paired-end kits, which typically yielded roughly 0.9-2.2 million reads per sample. Each sample was pooled at 3.5 to 4 nM, and about 4.5-7.5% PhiX was included to help cluster recognition. The paper's data handling went like this. Decombinator assigned V and J genes to Demultiplexor-processed FASTQ reads by tag matching, allowing a single base-pair mismatch. Collapsinator relied on UMIs to fix sequencing errors as well as frequency errors caused by PCR heterogeneity. CDR3Translator translated TCRs and extracted CDR3s from the conserved cysteine to the FGXG phenylalanine, flagging non-productive sequences. Gini, Shannon entropy and inverse Simpson indices were computed after subsampling the repertoires to the same number of UMI-defined TCRs. Power-law fits to clonotype abundance distributions were performed by maximum likelihood within the linear range. When run on a single naive CD8 sample, MIGEC and the pipeline yielded similar UMI counts, similar unique TCR numbers and similar clonal distributions. The repertoires were searched for 7,000 to 8,000 CMV-associated CDR3 sequences that had been compiled from VDJdb and a published dataset. In-frame beta chains were kept once TCRdb had trimmed the public reads at Q25 with fastp and called clones with MiXCR. Entries are consolidated by CDR3 protein sequence, retaining the most common genes and DNA. TCRdb's processing, not the authors', yielded these V and J calls. In all, the sample holds more than 100,000 distinct CDR3 sequences, and 36% of those were seen once. 0.75% to 1% of the sample belongs to the ten largest clones.

The CDR3 contains 13 residues, cysteine and phenylalanine counted. Only the CDR3 region is kept as DNA, spanning 39 bases read in frame from base 1. The germline V gene supplies CDR1 SGHTA and CDR2 FQGNSA. Trimming removed 3 bases from V and 6 bases from J; the gene matches leave 3 bases unexplained. TCR alpha and beta chain libraries were amplified separately from the second PCR step onward. Donor CMV status was determined by IFNgamma production from CD4+ T cells after overnight stimulation of fresh PBMCs with CMV viral lysate. Miltenyi beads were used first to positively select CD4 T cells, and CD8 T cells were then positively selected from the CD4-negative fraction. Cells were stained for CD3, CD4, CD8, CD45RA, CD27 and a live/dead dye and were sorted on a BD Aria II into four subsets based on CD45RA and CD27. A few healthy volunteers provided blood, and each donor's sample was split into CD4 and CD8 T cells and then further divided into four differentiation subsets. Roughly 120 ml of peripheral blood was collected from each donor, and PBMC were isolated by Ficoll-Paque PLUS density-gradient centrifugation. Sorted cells were lysed in RLT buffer, after which RNA was extracted using a Qiagen RNeasy kit and stored at -80 degrees C.

This clonotype occurred a few times. Its recognized antigen is unknown. No quality values exist for individual bases; no much larger clone is one base distant. Recombination linked TRBV7-2 to TRBJ2-7, with 9 bases in between that match TRBD1. The sequence was obtained from a human donor in good health. Sequencing was done on a sample of central memory CD4+ T cells from blood. This specimen's cell subset or site label, interpreted: central memory, CD45RA- CD27+. The CDR3 here reads CASSFWTGVEQYF. In nucleotides, the sequence is TGTGCCAGCAGCTTCTGGACAGGGGTCGAGCAGTACTTC.